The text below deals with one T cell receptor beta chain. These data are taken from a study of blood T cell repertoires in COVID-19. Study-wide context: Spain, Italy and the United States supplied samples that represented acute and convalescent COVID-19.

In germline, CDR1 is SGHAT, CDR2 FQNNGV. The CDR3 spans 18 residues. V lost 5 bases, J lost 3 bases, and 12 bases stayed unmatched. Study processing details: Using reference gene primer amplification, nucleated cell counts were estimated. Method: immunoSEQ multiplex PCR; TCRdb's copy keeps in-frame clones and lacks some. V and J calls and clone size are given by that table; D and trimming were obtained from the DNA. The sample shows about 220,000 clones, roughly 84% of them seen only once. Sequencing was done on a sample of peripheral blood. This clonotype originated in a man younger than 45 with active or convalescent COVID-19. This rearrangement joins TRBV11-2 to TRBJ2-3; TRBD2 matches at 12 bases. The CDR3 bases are TGTGCCAGCAGCCCCCTAGCGGGAGGGACCCGAAGGACAGATACGCAGTATTTT. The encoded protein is CASSPLAGGTRRTDTQYF.